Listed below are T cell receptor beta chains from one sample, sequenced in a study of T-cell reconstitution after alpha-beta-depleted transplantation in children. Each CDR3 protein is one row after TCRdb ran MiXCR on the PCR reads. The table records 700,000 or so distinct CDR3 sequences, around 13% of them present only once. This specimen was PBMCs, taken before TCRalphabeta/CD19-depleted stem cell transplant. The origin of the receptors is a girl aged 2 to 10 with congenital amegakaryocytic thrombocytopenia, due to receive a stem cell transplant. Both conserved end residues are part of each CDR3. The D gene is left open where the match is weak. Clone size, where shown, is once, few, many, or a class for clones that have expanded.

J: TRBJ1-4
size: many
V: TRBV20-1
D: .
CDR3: CSASWGEKLFF
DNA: TGCAGTGCTAGCTGGGGGGAAAAACTGTTTTTT

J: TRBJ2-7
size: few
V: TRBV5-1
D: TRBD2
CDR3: CASSLVIAGDYEQYF
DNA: TGCGCCAGCAGCTTGGTGATAGCGGGGGACTACGAGCAGTACTTC

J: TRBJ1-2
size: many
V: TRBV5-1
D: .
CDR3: CASSLAGAGSGYTF
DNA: TGCGCCAGCAGCTTGGCAGGGGCGGGAAGTGGCTACACCTTC

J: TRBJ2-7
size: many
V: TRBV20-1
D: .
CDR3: CSAEKSGFSEQYF
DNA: TGCAGTGCTGAGAAGAGTGGATTTTCGGAGCAGTACTTC

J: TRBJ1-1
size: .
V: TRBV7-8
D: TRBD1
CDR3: CASSSEQGGVNTEAFF
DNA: TGTGCCAGCAGCTCCGAACAGGGGGGTGTGAACACTGAAGCTTTCTTT

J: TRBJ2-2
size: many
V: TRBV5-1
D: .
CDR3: CASSLLQPPTGELFF
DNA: TGCGCCAGCAGCTTGTTACAGCCTCCGACCGGGGAGCTGTTTTTT

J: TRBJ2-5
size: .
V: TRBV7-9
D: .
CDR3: CASSFPLQETQYF
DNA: TGTGCCAGCAGCTTCCCGTTACAAGAGACCCAGTACTTC

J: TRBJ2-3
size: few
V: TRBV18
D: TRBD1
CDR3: CASSLKTGSDTQYF
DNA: TGTGCCAGCTCACTAAAGACAGGGTCAGATACGCAGTATTTT

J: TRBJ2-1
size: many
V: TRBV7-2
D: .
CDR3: CASSSPRVGYNEQFF
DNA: TGTGCCAGCAGCTCCCCCCGAGTTGGTTACAATGAGCAGTTCTTC

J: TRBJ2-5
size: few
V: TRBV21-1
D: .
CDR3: CASSKEETQYF
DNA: TGTGCCAGCAGCAAAGAAGAGACCCAGTACTTC

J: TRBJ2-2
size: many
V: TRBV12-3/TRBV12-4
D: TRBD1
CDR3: CASSARDRVFGELFF
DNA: TGTGCCAGCAGTGCCCGGGACAGGGTTTTCGGGGAGCTGTTTTTT

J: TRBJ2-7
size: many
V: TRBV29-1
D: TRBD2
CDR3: CSVETSGAYEQYF
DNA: TGCAGCGTTGAGACTAGCGGTGCCTACGAGCAGTACTTC

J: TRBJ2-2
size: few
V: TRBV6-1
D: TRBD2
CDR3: CASRPLGLAGANTGELFF
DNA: TGTGCCAGCAGACCCCTTGGACTAGCGGGTGCGAACACCGGGGAGCTGTTTTTT

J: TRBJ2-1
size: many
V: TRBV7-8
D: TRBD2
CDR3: CASSLTDSGRPINEQFF
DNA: TGTGCCAGCAGCTTAACAGATAGCGGGAGGCCTATAAATGAGCAGTTCTTC

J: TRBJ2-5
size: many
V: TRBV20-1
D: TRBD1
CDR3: CSASSQGLETQYF
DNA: TGCAGTGCTAGCTCACAGGGGTTAGAGACCCAGTACTTC

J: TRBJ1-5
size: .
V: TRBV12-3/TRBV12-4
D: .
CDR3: CASSLLSPNQPQHF
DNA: TGTGCCAGCAGTCTTTTGAGCCCCAATCAGCCCCAGCATTTT

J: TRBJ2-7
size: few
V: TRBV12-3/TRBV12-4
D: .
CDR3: CASSPPLGEFSYEQYF
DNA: TGTGCCAGCAGTCCCCCCCTGGGGGAGTTCTCCTACGAGCAGTACTTC

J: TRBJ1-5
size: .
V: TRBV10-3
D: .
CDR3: CAISEEQDTQHF
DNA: TGTGCCATCAGTGAGGAACAGGACACCCAGCATTTT

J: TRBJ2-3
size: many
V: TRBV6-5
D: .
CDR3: CASSYSGRADTQYF
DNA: TGTGCCAGCAGTTACTCCGGACGGGCAGATACGCAGTATTTT

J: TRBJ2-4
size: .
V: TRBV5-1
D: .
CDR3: CASSLDGDIQYF
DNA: TGCGCCAGCAGCTTGGATGGTGACATTCAGTACTTC

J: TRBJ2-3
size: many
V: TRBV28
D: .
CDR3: CASSLPSKRGVRTDTQYF
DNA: TGTGCCAGCAGTTTGCCATCAAAACGGGGAGTCCGCACAGATACGCAGTATTTT

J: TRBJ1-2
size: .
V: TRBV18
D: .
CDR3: CASSPPVGGEIYGYTF
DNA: TGTGCCAGCTCACCACCGGTAGGAGGGGAGATCTATGGCTACACCTTC

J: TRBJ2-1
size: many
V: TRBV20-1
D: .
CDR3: CSARDPSGRSSYNEQFF
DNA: TGCAGTGCTAGAGATCCGAGCGGTCGTAGCTCCTACAATGAGCAGTTCTTC

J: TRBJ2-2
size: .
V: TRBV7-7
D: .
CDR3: CASSLGGAPNTGELFF
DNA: TGTGCCAGCAGCTTAGGGGGGGCCCCTAACACCGGGGAGCTGTTTTTT

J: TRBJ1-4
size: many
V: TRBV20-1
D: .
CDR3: CSARSPGSELFF
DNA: TGCAGTGCTCGATCTCCGGGGTCGGAACTGTTTTTT

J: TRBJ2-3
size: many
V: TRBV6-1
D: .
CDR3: CASSPSRALLEYF
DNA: TGTGCCAGCAGCCCGTCGCGAGCGCTATTGGAATATTTT

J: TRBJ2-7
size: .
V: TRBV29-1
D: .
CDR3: CSAEKGYEQYF
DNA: TGCAGCGCTGAGAAGGGCTACGAGCAGTACTTC

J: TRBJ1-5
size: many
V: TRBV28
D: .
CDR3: CASSFQGPMPQHF
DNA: TGTGCCAGCAGTTTTCAGGGCCCCATGCCCCAGCATTTT

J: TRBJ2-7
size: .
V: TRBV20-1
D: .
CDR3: CSARDALGGGAGEQYF
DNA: TGCAGTGCTAGAGATGCCTTAGGTGGGGGAGCAGGAGAGCAGTACTTC

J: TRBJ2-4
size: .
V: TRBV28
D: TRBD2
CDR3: CASSYPRTSGENIQYF
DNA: TGTGCCAGCAGTTACCCCCGGACTAGCGGGGAAAACATTCAGTACTTC

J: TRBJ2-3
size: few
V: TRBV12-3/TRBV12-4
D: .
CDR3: CASSPNRGITDTQYF
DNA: TGTGCCAGCAGCCCGAATCGCGGGATAACAGATACGCAGTATTTT

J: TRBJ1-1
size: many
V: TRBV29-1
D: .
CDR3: CSVVVAASTEAFF
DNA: TGCAGCGTTGTCGTGGCGGCTAGCACTGAAGCTTTCTTT

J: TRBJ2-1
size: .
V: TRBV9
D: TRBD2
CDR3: CASSPGRGGYNEQFF
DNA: TGTGCCAGCAGCCCTGGGCGGGGGGGATACAATGAGCAGTTCTTC

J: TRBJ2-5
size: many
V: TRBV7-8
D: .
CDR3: CASSDQETQYF
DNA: TGTGCCAGCAGCGACCAAGAGACCCAGTACTTC

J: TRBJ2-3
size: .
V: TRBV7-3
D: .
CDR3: CASSLSLGRVDTQYF
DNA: TGTGCCAGCAGCTTATCTTTGGGCCGGGTCGATACGCAGTATTTT

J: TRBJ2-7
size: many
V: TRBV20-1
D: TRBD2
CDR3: CSASNPIAGTSGYEQYF
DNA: TGCAGTGCTAGTAACCCTATTGCCGGGACTAGCGGGTACGAGCAGTACTTC

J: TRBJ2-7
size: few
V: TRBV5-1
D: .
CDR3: CASSLYLAPGPTDYEQYF
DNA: TGCGCCAGCAGCTTGTATCTCGCCCCGGGACCCACGGACTACGAGCAGTACTTC

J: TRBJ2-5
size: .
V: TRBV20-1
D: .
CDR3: CSARDSRLGSQETQNF
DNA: TGCAGTGCTAGAGACAGCCGTCTGGGGAGCCAAGAGACCCAGAACTTC